Following are 15 T cell receptor beta chains from one sample sequenced in a study of CD8+CD57+ T cells in acquired aplastic anemia. Individuals selected for sequencing had exhibited CD8+CD57+ cell expansion on flow cytometry. It was genomic DNA that served as the template for profiling TCR beta VDJ and CDR3. TCRdb independently ran MiXCR on the reads; one entry per CDR3 protein. The sample includes about 180,000 distinct CDR3 sequences, roughly 48% of them seen just once. The material sequenced was sorted CD4+, CD8+, or CD8+CD57+ T cells (not recorded which) from PBMCs. Every receptor here comes from a human donor with aplastic anemia.

This clonotype has at least ten counts. The chain recombines TRBV16 with TRBJ2-7; D perhaps matches TRBD2 (5 bases). This CDR3 comprises 11 residues. Germline-derived CDR1 and CDR2 are KGHSY and FQNENV. Between the trimmed V and J ends, which lost 4 bases and 5 bases, there was a span of 6 bases. The CDR3, as DNA: TGTGCCAGCAGCCCCGGGGACGAGCAGTACTTC. Translation gives CASSPGDEQYF. Combining the CDR3 with reference TRBV16 and TRBJ2-7 gives the whole variable domain GEEVAQTPKHLVRGEGQKAKLYCAPIKGHSYVFWYQQVLKNEFKFLISFQNENVFDETGMPKERFSAKCLPNSPCSLEIQATKLEDSAVYFCASSPGDEQYFGPGTRLTVT.

To note about this clonotype: A much more abundant neighbour one base away suggests this may be a read error. V usage is TRBV4-1 and J usage is TRBJ1-2; 8 bases agree with TRBD1. CDR1 is MGHRA, CDR2 YSYEKL, per germline. CDR3 length equals 15 residues. V was clipped by 2 bases and J by 8 bases; unmatched bases: 10. The CDR3 loop is CASSQPSDRGRGYTF. The CDR3 DNA reads TGCGCCAGCAGCCAACCTTCCGACAGGGGAAGGGGCTACACCTTC.

The chain combines TRBV15 with TRBJ2-7; D might be TRBD1 or TRBD2, each matching 5 bases. Germline assignment: CDR1 LNHNV and CDR2 YYDKDF (reference sequence). V was trimmed by 5 bases and J by 4 bases, leaving 15 bases between them. The CDR3 contains 14 residues. CDR3 residues: CATSALVGEYEQYF. DNA for the CDR3: TGTGCCACCAGCGCCCTTGTGGGGGAATACGAGCAGTACTTC.

This clonotype appeared many times. The V and J genes are TRBV5-1 and TRBJ1-5; D remains ambiguous. The CDR3 sequence is 15 residues long. The germline CDR1 and CDR2 sequences are SGHRS and YFSETQ. V was trimmed by 0 bases and J by 5 bases, leaving 12 bases between them. CDR3 coding DNA: TGCGCCAGCAGCTTGGGTGGGAAAGGAGATCAGCCCCAGCATTTT. This encodes CASSLGGKGDQPQHF.

As to this clonotype: Given a much more abundant clone one base away, this may be a read error. No DNA is shown, since the ends of the CDR3 on it are uncertain; the CDR3 is the one TCRdb lists. This chain uses TRBV6-5 with TRBJ2-2; TRBD1, the table's D call, lacks a check against the DNA. CDR1 is MNHEY and CDR2 is SVGAGI in the germline V gene. The CDR3 is 15 amino acids long, termini counted. CDR3 loop: CASTWGAGNTGELLF.

The rearrangement uses TRBV9 and TRBJ1-3; D gene uncertain. Germline CDR1 is SGDLS and CDR2 is YYNGEE. The CDR3 totals 14 residues. Trimming took off 0 bases at V and 4 bases at J, with 8 bases between the two ends. The chain's CDR3 is CASSVALAGNTIYF. CDR3 bases: TGTGCCAGCAGCGTAGCCCTCGCAGGAAACACCATATATTTT.

CDR3 protein: CASSGNRDETQYF. DNA of the CDR3: TGTGCCAGCAGTGGGAATAGGGACGAGACCCAGTACTTC. The chain recombines TRBV2 with TRBJ2-5; D is tentatively TRBD1 or TRBD2 (5 bases each). Germline values: CDR1 SNHLY, CDR2 FYNNEI. The CDR3 consists of 13 residues. V lost 4 bases and J 5 bases, leaving 11 bases between the germline ends.

Note on this clonotype: One junction end does not reproduce the germline sequence, and a read error may be involved. This chain joins TRBV6-5 and TRBJ1-6, with D perhaps matching TRBD1 (6 bases). CDR3 length: 14 amino acids. Per germline, CDR1 MNHEY and CDR2 SVGAGI. CDR3 amino acids: CASIYREGNSPLHF. As DNA, the CDR3 is TGTGCCAGCATTTACAGGGAAGGAAATTCACCCCTCCACTTT.

The rearrangement links TRBV7-2 to TRBJ2-2, with D maybe TRBD1 (5 bases). The CDR3 length is 9 residues. Germline V gene sequence: CDR1 SGHTA, CDR2 FQGNSA. Between the trimmed V and J ends, which lost 5 bases and 13 bases, there was a span of 5 bases. The CDR3 DNA follows: TGTGCCAGCAGCAGGGGGCTGTTTTTT. The encoded protein is CASSRGLFF.

Worth noting for this clonotype: A read error may explain this, as a much larger clone is one base away. The chain carries TRBV5-6 and TRBJ1-2, with D hard to call. The V gene's germline CDR1 is SGHDT and CDR2 YYEEEE. This CDR3 has 15 amino acids. The germline V and J ends were trimmed by 4 bases and 1 base, with 14 bases remaining between them. CDR3: CASSRDVGYNYGYTF. Here the CDR3 DNA reads TGTGCCAGCAGCCGAGATGTGGGGTATAACTATGGCTACACCTTC.

The chain combines TRBV6-1 with TRBJ2-1, with D perhaps matching TRBD1 (6 bases). V dropped 6 bases and J dropped 3 bases, with 12 bases sitting between them. CDR3 length equals 14 residues. Germline V CDR1 and CDR2: MNHNS, SASEGT. This CDR3 is CASRAGQNYNEQFF. The CDR3 DNA sequence: TGTGCCAGCAGAGCAGGACAGAACTACAATGAGCAGTTCTTC.

The chain carries TRBV4-2 and TRBJ2-5; D not certain. This CDR3 is built from 14 residues. The germline gives CDR1 LGHNA, CDR2 YNFKEQ. Trimming cost V 0 bases and J 5 bases, with 10 bases left between them. DNA of the CDR3: TGTGCCAGCAGCCAAGATCGTAGTGGGGAGACCCAGTACTTC. It codes for CASSQDRSGETQYF.

This clonotype has a count of ten or more. This chain links TRBV12-3 or TRBV12-4 with TRBJ2-5, with 11 bases aligning to TRBD2. The V and J ends lost 4 bases and 9 bases, in that order; junction bases with no gene match: 10. The CDR3 is 15 residues long. The CDR3 region is CASSSRLAGGGAQYF. The DNA for the CDR3 is TGTGCCAGCAGTTCCCGCCTAGCGGGGGGCGGGGCCCAGTACTTC.

The rearrangement uses TRBV25-1 and TRBJ2-7; D is unresolved. V shed 6 bases and J shed 3 bases, with 12 bases lying between them. This CDR3 comprises 13 residues. Germline-derived CDR1 and CDR2 are MGHDK and SYGVNS. The chain's CDR3 is CASSFSLNYEQYF. The CDR3 nucleotides read TGTGCCAGCAGCTTTTCTCTCAACTACGAGCAGTACTTC.

Comments on this clonotype: A clone one base away is much larger, so this may be a read error. The genes are TRBV4-2 and TRBJ1-4, with D unclear. Germline V gene data show CDR1 as LGHNA and CDR2 as YNFKEQ. This CDR3 region has 16 residues. V dropped 4 bases and J dropped 0 bases, with 12 bases sitting between them. CDR3 sequence reads: CASSPGSAATNEKLFF. The CDR3 DNA follows: TGTGCCAGCAGCCCCGGGTCTGCCGCAACTAATGAAAAACTGTTTTTT.